These 13 T cell receptor beta chains came from one sample sequenced in a study of technical replicates of blood from a handful of donors. Data came from immunoSEQ multiplex PCR; TCRdb stores just in-frame clones and leaves some out. The sample has approximately 76,000 clones, 91% seen once. Input material: T cells isolated from PBMCs. The receptor source for this set is a human donor in good health.

The V and J genes are TRBV6-1 and TRBJ2-7; TRBD1 matches at 8 bases. The germline CDR1 and CDR2 sequences are MNHNS and SASEGT. This CDR3 has 13 amino acids. V dropped 11 bases and J dropped 3; count of bases not matched to a gene: 9. CDR3 protein: CAGAQGAVYEQYF. DNA for the CDR3: TGTGCCGGAGCTCAGGGGGCTGTCTACGAGCAGTACTTC.

The chain combines TRBV6-1 with TRBJ1-2; D is undetermined. The CDR3 covers 13 residues. Germline CDR1 reads MNHNS; CDR2 reads SASEGT. The V and J ends lost 2 bases and 2 bases respectively, with 6 bases between them. This CDR3 reads CASSERGNYGYTF. In nucleotides, the CDR3 is TGTGCCAGCAGTGAACGAGGGAACTATGGCTACACCTTC.

This clone showed up just once. J is TRBJ2-1 and V is TRBV29-1, with 9 bases matching TRBD2. The V and J ends lost 7 bases and 8 bases, in that order; junction bases with no gene match: 9. CDR1 and CDR2 (germline): SQVTM, ANQGSEA. The length of the CDR3 is 13 residues. This CDR3 reads CSAGTSRGDEQFF. In DNA form, the CDR3 reads TGCAGCGCTGGGACTAGCCGCGGGGATGAGCAGTTCTTC.

J is TRBJ2-2 and V is TRBV19; TRBD2 matches at 8 bases. Losses at the gene ends were 5 bases for V and 5 bases for J; bases not matched to a gene: 4. Germline V gene data show CDR1 as LNHDA and CDR2 as SQIVND (reference sequence). The CDR3 is made up of 14 amino acids. CDR3 in DNA: TGTGCCAGTAGTCCCGGCGGGGGGACCGGGGAGCTGTTTTTT. Protein: CASSPGGGTGELFF.

The chain employs TRBV7-6 and TRBJ1-3, with no clear D. The germline CDR1 and CDR2 sequences are SGHVS and FNYEAQ. V lost 1 base, J lost 2 bases, and 9 bases lay in between. The CDR3 runs to 15 residues. CDR3 nucleotide sequence: TGTGCCAGCAGCTTAGGTACCTCGGCTGGAAACACCATATATTTT. This translates into CASSLGTSAGNTIYF.

The J gene is TRBJ2-1, the V gene TRBV9; weak D call: TRBD2 (6 bases). CDR3 size: 15 residues. V lost 0 bases, J lost 2 bases, and 9 bases lay in between. Looked up from germline, CDR1 is SGDLS and CDR2 is YYNGEE. CDR3 DNA sequence: TGTGCCAGCAGCGTAGTGTGGGGGGCCTACAATGAGCAGTTCTTC. Its protein is CASSVVWGAYNEQFF.

V is TRBV10-1 and J is TRBJ2-4; weak D call: TRBD1 (6 bases). Germline lookup yields CDR1 WNHNN and CDR2 SYGVQD (reference sequence). Deletions cut 3 bases from V and 7 bases from J, with 19 bases between. The CDR3 is 16 residues long. The CDR3 DNA follows: TGCGCCAGCAGTGATCCCACAGGCAGCCAGGGGAACATTCAGTACTTC. It encodes CASSDPTGSQGNIQYF.

The genes are TRBV6-6 and TRBJ2-7, with D perhaps matching TRBD2 (5 bases). V was clipped by 2 bases and J by 4 bases, with 12 bases between them. Per the germline V gene, CDR1 is MNHNY and CDR2 is SVGAGI (reference sequence). The CDR3 loop spans 14 amino acids. As DNA, the CDR3 is TGTGCCAGCAGTTACCCTGGACTGAAGTACGAGCAGTACTTC. Amino acid sequence: CASSYPGLKYEQYF.

This chain links TRBV15 with TRBJ2-2; 9 bases align to TRBD1. Trimming removed 5 bases from V and 4 bases from J; junction bases left unmatched: 2. Germline-derived CDR1 and CDR2 are LNHNV and YYDKDF (reference sequence). This CDR3 is built from 14 residues. CDR3 region: CATSGTGPTGELFF. The CDR3 DNA sequence: TGTGCCACCAGCGGGACAGGGCCCACCGGGGAGCTGTTTTTT.

The chain is built from TRBV10-1 and TRBJ1-2; 7 positions match TRBD1. Germline CDR1 and CDR2: WNHNN and SYGVQD (reference sequence). J was trimmed by 4 bases and V by 4 bases; bases with no gene match: 0. This CDR3 is 12 amino acids long. CDR3 nucleotides: TGCGCCAGCAGTGGGGACAGCTATGGCTACACCTTC. Encoded protein: CASSGDSYGYTF.

The chain couples TRBV2 to TRBJ2-7, with D possibly matching TRBD2 (7 bases). Deletions cut 11 bases from V and 0 bases from J, with 11 bases between. The V gene's germline CDR1 is SNHLY and CDR2 FYNNEI. This CDR3 spans 12 amino acids. The CDR3 sequence: CAGRGASYEQYF. The DNA of the CDR3 is TGTGCCGGCCGGGGGGCCTCCTACGAGCAGTACTTC.

This rearrangement joins TRBV28 to TRBJ2-2; 11 bases agree with TRBD1. The J segment lost 6 bases and the V segment lost 6 bases, leaving 12 bases of the junction unmatched. There are 17 residues in the CDR3. Germline values: CDR1 MDHEN, CDR2 SYDVKM. CDR3 in DNA: TGTGCCAGCAGCCAGCGAGCCTGGACAGGGGGCTCCGGGGAGCTGTTTTTT. Translated: CASSQRAWTGGSGELFF.

This chain connects TRBV10-2 to TRBJ2-7, with 9 bases identical to TRBD1. V shed 5 bases, J shed 4 bases, and the junction held 6 bases outside the gene matches. The CDR3 sequence is 14 residues long. Germline CDR1 is WSHSY and CDR2 is SAAADI. The CDR3 reads CASSRDRAPYEQYF. The CDR3 nucleotides read TGCGCCAGCAGTCGGGACAGGGCTCCGTACGAGCAGTACTTC.